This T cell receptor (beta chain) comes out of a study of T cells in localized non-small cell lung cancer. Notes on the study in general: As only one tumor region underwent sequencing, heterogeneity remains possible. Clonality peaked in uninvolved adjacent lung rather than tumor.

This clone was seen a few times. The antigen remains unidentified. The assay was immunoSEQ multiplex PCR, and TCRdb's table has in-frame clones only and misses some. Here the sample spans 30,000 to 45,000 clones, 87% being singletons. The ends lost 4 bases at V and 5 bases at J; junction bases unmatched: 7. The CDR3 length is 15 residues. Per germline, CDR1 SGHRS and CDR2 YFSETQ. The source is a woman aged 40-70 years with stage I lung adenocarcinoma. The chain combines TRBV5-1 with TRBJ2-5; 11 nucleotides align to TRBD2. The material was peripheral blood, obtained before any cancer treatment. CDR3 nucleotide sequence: TGCGCCAGCAGCAGTAGCGGGGGGGCCCGGGAGACCCAGTACTTC. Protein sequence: CASSSSGGARETQYF.